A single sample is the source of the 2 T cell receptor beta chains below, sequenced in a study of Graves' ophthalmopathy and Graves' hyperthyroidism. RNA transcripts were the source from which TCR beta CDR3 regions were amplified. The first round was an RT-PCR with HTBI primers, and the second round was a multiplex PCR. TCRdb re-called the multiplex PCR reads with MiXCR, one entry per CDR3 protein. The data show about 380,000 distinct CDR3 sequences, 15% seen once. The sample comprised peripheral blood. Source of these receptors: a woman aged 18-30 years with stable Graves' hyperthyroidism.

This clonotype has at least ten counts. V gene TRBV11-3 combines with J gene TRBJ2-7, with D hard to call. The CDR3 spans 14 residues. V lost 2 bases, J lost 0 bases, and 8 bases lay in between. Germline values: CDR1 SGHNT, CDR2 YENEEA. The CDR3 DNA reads TGTGCCAGCAGCTTAATGGCCCCCTCCTACGAGCAGTACTTC. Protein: CASSLMAPSYEQYF.

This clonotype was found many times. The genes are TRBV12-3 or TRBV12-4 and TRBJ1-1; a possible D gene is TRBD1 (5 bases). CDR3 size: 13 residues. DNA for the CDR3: TGTTCTACCCTCGGGGCTGTGGCGGCTGAAGCTTTCTTT. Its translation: CSTLGAVAAEAFF.